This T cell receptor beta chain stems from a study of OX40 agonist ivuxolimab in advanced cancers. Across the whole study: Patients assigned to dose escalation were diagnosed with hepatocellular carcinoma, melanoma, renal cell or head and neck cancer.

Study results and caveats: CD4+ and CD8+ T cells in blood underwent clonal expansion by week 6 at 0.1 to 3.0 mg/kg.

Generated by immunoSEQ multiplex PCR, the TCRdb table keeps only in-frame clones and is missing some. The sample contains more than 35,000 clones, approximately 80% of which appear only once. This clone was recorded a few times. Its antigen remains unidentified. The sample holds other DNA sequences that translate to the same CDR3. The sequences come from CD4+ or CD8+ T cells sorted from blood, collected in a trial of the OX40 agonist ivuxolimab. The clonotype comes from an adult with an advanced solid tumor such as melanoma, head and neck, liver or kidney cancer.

CDR3 sequence (DNA): TGTGCCAGCAACCGACTAGCGGGGAAAGATACGCAGTATTTT. It translates to CASNRLAGKDTQYF. The chain combines TRBV2 with TRBJ2-3, with 11 bases identical to TRBD2. This CDR3 region has 14 residues. Germline V gives CDR1 SNHLY, CDR2 FYNNEI. The V gene end was trimmed by 7 bases and the J gene end by 5 bases; junction bases not matched to a gene: 5.